Below, 5 T cell receptor beta chains from the same sample are listed, as sequenced in a study of spatial heterogeneity in lung cancer. The sample's time point: sample taken at primary tumor resection. From tumor, nontumor lung or frozen PBMC, whole RNA was taken unsorted for sequencing. One entry per CDR3 protein results from TCRdb running MiXCR on the 5' RACE reads. The table shows roughly 36,000 distinct CDR3 sequences, with about 5.8% occurring only once. Source: PBMCs, taken at surgery. Source of these receptors: a male donor with early-stage non-small cell lung cancer.

This clonotype is termed medium-sized. DNA of the CDR3: TGCGCCACTGGACAGGGGGCGCGAGAGACCCAGTACTTC. It codes for CATGQGARETQYF. V gene TRBV5-1 combines with J gene TRBJ2-5; TRBD1 matches at 11 bases. Looked up from germline, CDR1 is SGHRS and CDR2 is YFSETQ. This CDR3 has 13 amino acids. Unmatched junction bases numbered 5, after V lost 9 bases and J lost 4 bases.

This clonotype has a handful of counts. The chain employs TRBV18 and TRBJ2-2; tentatively, D is TRBD1 (6 bases). Germline-derived CDR1 and CDR2 are KGHSH and LQKENI. With 0 bases removed from V and 2 bases from J, the gap between germline ends came to 13 bases. The CDR3 is 17 amino acids. CDR3 sequence (DNA): TGTGCCAGCTCACCACCGTTCAACAGGGCAAACACCGGGGAGCTGTTTTTT. It translates to CASSPPFNRANTGELFF.

This clonotype was picked up a small number of times. The DNA of the CDR3 is TGTGCCAGCAGTTTCGCGACAGCGCAAGAGACCCAGTACTTC. The encoded protein is CASSFATAQETQYF. The chain links TRBV6-1 to TRBJ2-5, with D possibly matching TRBD1 (5 bases). The CDR3 loop spans 14 amino acids. CDR1 MNHNS and CDR2 SASEGT come from the germline V gene. The V and J ends lost 5 bases and 2 bases respectively, with 12 bases between them.

This clonotype was detected ten times or more. The rearrangement links TRBV6-6 to TRBJ1-6, with D hard to call. Germline V CDR1 and CDR2: MNHNY, SVGAGI (reference sequence). The V end was cut by 0 bases, the J end by 10 bases, with 16 bases between. The CDR3 sequence is 16 residues long. DNA for the CDR3: TGTGCCAGCAGTTACTCGGTAGAGAGGATAGGGTCACCCCTCCACTTT. It encodes CASSYSVERIGSPLHF.

This clonotype was detected many times. The chain carries TRBV2 and TRBJ1-6; TRBD1 agrees at 8 bases. The germline V gene encodes CDR1 SNHLY and CDR2 FYNNEI. After removal of 0 bases from V and 7 bases from J, the junction contained 2 bases not matched to a gene. CDR3 length: 15 amino acids. For the CDR3, the DNA is TGTGCCAGCAGTGAAGCACAGGGGGTAAATTCACCCCTCCACTTT. Translating gives CASSEAQGVNSPLHF.